The clone carrying this TCR beta chain was seen a few times. No antigen is known for it. These data are taken from a study of cytomegalovirus exposure and HLA in healthy donors. Overall study context: A preliminary data release comprised 70 million to 95 million unique TCRs obtained from HLA-typed donors. Findings of the study overall: Per a later analysis, fewer than 20,000 TCR beta sequences showed association with HLA alleles at 0.05 false discovery rate.

The PCR had 60 Vbeta and 13 Jbeta primers. In the original analysis: A later analysis counted 80 million or so unique TCR beta chains, some 11 million shared. Profiled with immunoSEQ multiplex PCR; TCRdb holds only in-frame clones, not every one. Clone size and the V and J calls come from that table; the DNA yielded D and trimming. Altogether under 200,000 clones are present, more than 60% being singletons, with the ten largest covering around 3%. CDR3 length equals 14 residues. Trimming left V 2 bases short and J 1 base short, with 9 bases between. The V gene's germline CDR1 is SGHNT and CDR2 YYREEE (reference sequence).

The V and J genes are TRBV5-4 and TRBJ1-1; possible D gene TRBD1, 6 bases. The sequenced sample was PBMCs. The TCR comes from a woman aged 50 to 60 in good health and CMV-seropositive. CDR3 nucleotide sequence: TGTGCCAGCAGCTTTGAGACAGGGAACACTGAAGCTTTCTTT. It is translated as CASSFETGNTEAFF.